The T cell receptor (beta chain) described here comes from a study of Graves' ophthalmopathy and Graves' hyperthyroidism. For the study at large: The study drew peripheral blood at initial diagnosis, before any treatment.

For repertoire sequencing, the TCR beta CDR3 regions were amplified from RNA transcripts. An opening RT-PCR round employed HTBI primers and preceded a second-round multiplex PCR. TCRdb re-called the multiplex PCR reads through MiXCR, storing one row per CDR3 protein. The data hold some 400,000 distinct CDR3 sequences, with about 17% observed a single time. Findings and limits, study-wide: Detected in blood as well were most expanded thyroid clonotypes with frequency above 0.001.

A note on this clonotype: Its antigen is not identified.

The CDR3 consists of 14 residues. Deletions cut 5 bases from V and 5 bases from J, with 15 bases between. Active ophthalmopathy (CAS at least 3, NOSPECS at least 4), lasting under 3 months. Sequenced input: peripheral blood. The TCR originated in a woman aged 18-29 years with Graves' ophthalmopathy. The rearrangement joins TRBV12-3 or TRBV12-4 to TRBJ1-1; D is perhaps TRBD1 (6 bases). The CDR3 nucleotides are TGTGCCAGCAGTCCCCATACAGGGATAACTGAAGCTTTCTTT. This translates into CASSPHTGITEAFF.